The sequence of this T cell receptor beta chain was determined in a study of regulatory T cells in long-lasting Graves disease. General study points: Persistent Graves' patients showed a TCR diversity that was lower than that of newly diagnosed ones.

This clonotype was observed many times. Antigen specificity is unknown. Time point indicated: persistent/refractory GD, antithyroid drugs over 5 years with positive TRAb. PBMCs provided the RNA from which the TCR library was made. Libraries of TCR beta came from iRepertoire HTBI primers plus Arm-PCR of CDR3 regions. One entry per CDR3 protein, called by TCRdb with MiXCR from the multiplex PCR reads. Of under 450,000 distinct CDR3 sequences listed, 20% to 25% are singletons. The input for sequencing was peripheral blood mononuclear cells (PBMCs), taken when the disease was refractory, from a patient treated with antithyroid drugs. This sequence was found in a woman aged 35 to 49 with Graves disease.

CDR3 DNA sequence: TGTGCCAGCAGTTTTAGGGAACAGGAGCACGAGCAGTACTTC. Its translation: CASSFREQEHEQYF. This chain uses TRBV12-3 or TRBV12-4 with TRBJ2-7; TRBD1 might be the D (5 bases). The CDR3 spans 14 residues. The V gene lost 3 bases and the J gene lost 5 bases, with 14 bases spanning the gap.